Listed here are 9 T cell receptor beta chains from one sample, sequenced in a study of blood T cells in healthy people across ages. Using a J-beta primer mix together with a sample-barcoded 5' primer, a second PCR was run for roughly 6 to 12 cycles. Each CDR3 protein gets one entry after TCRdb re-called the 5' RACE reads with MiXCR. This sample yields more than 800,000 distinct CDR3 sequences, of which under 35% are seen a single time; 17% belongs to the top ten. The specimen was blood. The origin of the receptors is a woman older than 75 in good health.

This clonotype has more than one count but fewer than ten. A much more abundant neighbour one base away suggests this may be a read error. The chain links TRBV20-1 to TRBJ2-4, with a weak D call TRBD1 (8 bases). The end of the DNA is better explained by TRBJ2-7, so the J call may be wrong. The CDR3 runs to 16 residues. Per the germline V gene, CDR1 is DFQATT and CDR2 is SNEGSKA (reference sequence). CDR3 protein: CSTRSIGQGGSYEQYF. In DNA form, the CDR3 reads TGCAGTACTAGATCGATTGGACAGGGAGGGTCCTACGAGCAGTACTTC.

This clonotype was seen ten or more times. The genes are TRBV7-9 and TRBJ2-1; tentatively, D is TRBD2 (5 bases). V was trimmed by 4 bases and J by 3 bases, leaving 16 bases between them. The germline gives CDR1 SEHNR, CDR2 FQNEAQ (reference sequence). The CDR3 is 16 amino acids. The DNA of the CDR3 is TGTGCCAGCAGCTCAACACACGAGGGAAACTACAATGAGCAGTTCTTC. This codes for CASSSTHEGNYNEQFF.

Regarding this clonotype: A read error may be the cause here, since a much bigger clone is one base away. In DNA form, the CDR3 reads TGTGTCAGTAGTATGTGGCCGCAAGAGACCCAGTACTTC. Amino acids: CVSSMWPQETQYF. The chain combines TRBV19 with TRBJ2-5; D remains ambiguous. This CDR3 is built from 13 residues. The germline gives CDR1 LNHDA, CDR2 SQIVND (reference sequence).

As to this clonotype: This may be a read error, as it is one base from a much larger clone. V is TRBV12-3 or TRBV12-4 and J is TRBJ1-5; 7 bases line up with TRBD1. The CDR3 loop spans 14 amino acids. The CDR3 sequence: CASSRTGANRPQHF. In DNA form, the CDR3 reads TGTGCCAGCAGCAGAACAGGGGCCAATCGGCCCCAGCATTTT.

This chain uses TRBV7-3 with TRBJ2-3, with 12 bases that match TRBD1. V was pared by 7 bases and J by 4 bases, with 6 bases of the junction left unmatched. This CDR3 is built from 15 residues. Germline V gene sequence: CDR1 SGHTA, CDR2 FQGTGA. CDR3 region: CASNKGTGGADTQYF. The DNA of the CDR3 is TGTGCCAGCAACAAAGGGACAGGGGGCGCAGATACGCAGTATTTT. Full variable domain (remainder filled in from reference TRBV7-3 and TRBJ2-3): GAGVSQTPSNKVTEKGKYVELRCDPISGHTALYWYRQSLGQGPEFLIYFQGTGAADDSGLPNDRFFAVRPEGSVSTLKIQRTERGDSAVYLCASNKGTGGADTQYFGPGTRLTVL.

The gene calls are TRBV7-2 and TRBJ2-5, with a possible D match to TRBD1 (5 bases). This CDR3 has 13 residues. Germline V gives CDR1 SGHTA, CDR2 FQGNSA. V was pared by 1 base and J by 7 bases, with 10 bases between. The CDR3 region has the DNA TGTGCCAGCAGCTTAGACAGGTTGGGGACCCAGTACTTC. Residues: CASSLDRLGTQYF.

The chain combines TRBV20-1 with TRBJ1-5, with D possibly being TRBD1 (5 bases). CDR1 and CDR2 from the germline V gene are DFQATT and SNEGSKA (reference sequence). CDR3 length: 15 residues. V was cut by 0 bases and J by 3 bases, with 12 bases left in between. This CDR3 reads CSARDLGGVNQPQHF. In DNA, the CDR3 is TGCAGTGCTAGAGATCTTGGGGGGGTCAATCAGCCCCAGCATTTT.

This clonotype was recorded many times. The gene calls are TRBV12-3 or TRBV12-4 and TRBJ2-7, with 10 bases matching TRBD1. This CDR3 is 16 amino acids long. The V and J ends lost 5 bases and 6 bases, in that order; junction bases with no gene match: 13. CDR3 sequence (DNA): TGTGCCAGCAGTACCTTCCGAGGGGACAGGGGAAGCGAGCAGTACTTC. Residues: CASSTFRGDRGSEQYF.

This sequence joins TRBV12-3 or TRBV12-4 and TRBJ2-3; possibly TRBD2 for D (6 bases). CDR3 length: 14 residues. Deletions cut 7 bases from V and 15 bases from J, with 26 bases between. CDR3 in DNA: TGTGCCAGCAATCTAGGAGGGAGAGTAGATGTGCAATATTTT. Translating it yields CASNLGGRVDVQYF.